The 18 T cell receptor beta chains presented below share a single source sample, sequenced in a study of T cell repertoires in aging, cancer and after chemotherapy. Amplification of TCR beta used genomic DNA extracted from peripheral blood. Rearranged V-D-J TRB sequences were amplified with a mixed TRB-A/B primer pool. TCRdb called the multiplex PCR reads again in MiXCR, with one record for every CDR3 protein. The data show thousands of distinct CDR3 sequences, 35% to 45% seen once. Sequenced: blood. The receptors derive from a human donor with a blood cancer.

The chain combines TRBV6-6 with TRBJ2-3; 9 bases agree with TRBD1. This CDR3 is 15 amino acids long. V lost 6 bases, J lost 7 bases, and 11 bases stayed unmatched. The germline V gene has CDR1 MNHNY and CDR2 SVGAGI (reference sequence). The CDR3 nucleotides are TGTGCCAGCAGCCCGGGACAGGGACGCTTGTATACGCAGTATTTT. This gives the protein CASSPGQGRLYTQYF.

V is TRBV24-1 and J is TRBJ1-2; maybe TRBD1 (5 bases). CDR3 length: 14 amino acids. Deletions cut 0 bases from V and 13 bases from J, with 17 bases between. Germline CDR1 KGHDR, CDR2 SFDVKD. CDR3 region: CATSDLNPAGVLTF. The CDR3 DNA is TGTGCCACCAGTGATTTGAATCCGGCGGGGGTTCTCACCTTC.

CDR3 DNA sequence: TGTGCCAGTAGTATAACTAGCGGGAGTCATGAGCAGTTCTTC. Its translation: CASSITSGSHEQFF. V gene TRBV19 combines with J gene TRBJ2-1, with 11 bases aligning to TRBD2. This CDR3 has 14 amino acids. Germline lookup yields CDR1 LNHDA and CDR2 SQIVND (reference sequence). Unmatched junction bases numbered 2, after V lost 2 bases and J lost 8 bases.

This clonotype was found a few times. The J gene is TRBJ1-2, the V gene TRBV19; 11 bases match TRBD1. The germline V gene encodes CDR1 LNHDA and CDR2 SQIVND (reference sequence). This CDR3 has 16 residues. The V and J ends lost 5 bases and 2 bases, in that order; junction bases with no gene match: 7. The CDR3 nucleotides read TGTGCCAGTAGTCAAATCCGGGACAGGGGGAACTATGGCTACACCTTC. Amino acid sequence: CASSQIRDRGNYGYTF.

The chain uses TRBV5-1 and TRBJ2-3; D not resolved. V lost 4 bases and J 1 base, leaving 7 bases between the germline ends. Germline V gene data show CDR1 as SGHRS and CDR2 as YFSETQ. This CDR3 has 13 residues. The CDR3 is CASSTPGTDTQYF. For the CDR3, the DNA is TGCGCCAGCAGCACGCCAGGCACAGATACGCAGTATTTT.

Only one count was recorded for this clonotype. The chain uses TRBV5-1 and TRBJ2-1; the match to TRBD2 covers 9 bases. The CDR3 covers 14 residues. The V gene's germline CDR1 is SGHRS and CDR2 YFSETQ. V dropped 7 bases and J dropped 9; count of bases not matched to a gene: 11. The CDR3 loop is CASGVAGGQSEQFF. DNA of the CDR3: TGCGCCAGCGGCGTCGCGGGGGGGCAGAGTGAGCAGTTCTTC.

The rearrangement joins TRBV14 to TRBJ2-7, with 10 bases identical to TRBD1. This CDR3 has 16 residues. Germline V gives CDR1 SGHDN, CDR2 FVKESK. V shed 0 bases, J shed 0 bases, and the junction held 2 bases outside the gene matches. CDR3: CASSQDRTGGSYEQYF. DNA for the CDR3: TGTGCCAGCAGCCAAGATCGGACAGGGGGCTCCTACGAGCAGTACTTC. Using reference TRBV14 and TRBJ2-7 for the parts outside the CDR3, the full variable domain is EAGVTQFPSHSVIEKGQTVTLRCDPISGHDNLYWYRRVMGKEIKFLLHFVKESKQDESGMPNNRFLAERTGGTYSTLKVQPAELEDSGVYFCASSQDRTGGSYEQYFGPGTRLTVT.

Only a few counts were recorded for this clonotype. V is TRBV6-6 and J is TRBJ1-4; 7 bases align to TRBD1. Trimming cost V 5 bases and J 5 bases; bases outside gene matches: 8. Per the germline V gene, CDR1 is MNHNY and CDR2 is SVGAGI (reference sequence). The CDR3 is 15 residues long. The chain's CDR3 is CASSIPGQSNEKLFF. The CDR3 DNA is TGTGCCAGCAGTATTCCGGGACAGTCAAATGAAAAACTGTTTTTT.

This clonotype was counted only a few times. The chain joins TRBV12-3 or TRBV12-4 to TRBJ2-2; unclear D gene. This CDR3 is 14 amino acids long. The V end lost 7 bases, the J end lost 0 bases, and 9 bases lay between the germline ends. The CDR3 protein is CASKSTTNTGELFF. CDR3 nucleotide sequence: TGTGCCAGCAAGAGCACTACGAACACCGGGGAGCTGTTTTTT.

Concerning this clonotype: At one of its ends the junction is not consistent with the germline gene, which may arise from a read error. This chain joins TRBV24-1 and TRBJ2-5; a weak D match, TRBD2 (6 bases). Germline V CDR1 and CDR2: KGHDR, SFDVKD. This CDR3 spans 15 amino acids. In DNA form, the CDR3 reads TGTGCCACCAGTGATTTGTCCGGGACTGGAGAGACCAAGTACTTC. It specifies CATSDLSGTGETKYF.

This chain links TRBV6-5 with TRBJ2-5; 16 bases line up with TRBD2. The CDR3 extends over 18 amino acids. V trimming: 6 bases; J trimming: 5 bases; junction bases outside the gene matches: 12. Germline V gene data show CDR1 as MNHEY and CDR2 as SVGAGI. CDR3 protein: CASRSHPGLAGGGETQYF. CDR3 coding DNA: TGTGCCAGCAGAAGCCATCCGGGACTAGCGGGGGGGGGGGAGACCCAGTACTTC.

This clonotype has just a few counts. This chain connects TRBV6-2 or TRBV6-3 to TRBJ2-2; D remains ambiguous. V lost 1 base, J lost 2 bases, and 5 bases lay in between. CDR1 MNHEY and CDR2 SVGEGT come from the germline V gene. The CDR3 has 14 amino acids. The CDR3 reads CASSYFPNTGELFF. CDR3 nucleotides: TGTGCCAGCAGTTACTTTCCAAACACCGGGGAGCTGTTTTTT.

The sample holds one count of this clonotype. One end of the junction does not line up with germline, which may come from a read error. The chain is built from TRBV5-6 and TRBJ2-3; unclear D gene. The V gene's germline CDR1 is SGHDT and CDR2 YYEEEE. The CDR3 loop spans 12 amino acids. The CDR3 bases are TGCGCCAGCAGCTCTAGTTCGGATACGCAGTATTTT. This gives the protein CASSSSSDTQYF.

About this clonotype itself: This may be a read error: a much more frequent sequence differs by one nucleotide. The chain recombines TRBV29-1 with TRBJ2-1, with D perhaps TRBD2 (7 bases). The CDR3 sequence is 12 residues long. In germline, CDR1 is SQVTM, CDR2 ANQGSEA. CDR3: CSGRTGGNKQFF. In DNA form, the CDR3 reads TGCAGCGGGCGGACGGGGGGCAATAAGCAGTTCTTC.

The sample holds a few counts of this clonotype. The V gene is TRBV6-1, the J gene TRBJ2-5; 8 positions agree with TRBD1. This CDR3 has 14 residues. CDR1 MNHNS and CDR2 SASEGT come from the germline V gene. Trimming at V came to 6 bases and at J to 5 bases, leaving 8 bases not matched to a gene. CDR3 DNA sequence: TGTGCCAGCAGCTCCGGACAGGGAAGGGAGACCCAGTACTTC. Its translation is CASSSGQGRETQYF.

V and J are TRBV6-5 and TRBJ2-2; 10 bases line up with TRBD1. The CDR3 length is 17 residues. The germline CDR1 and CDR2 sequences are MNHEY and SVGAGI. Unmatched junction bases numbered 4, after V lost 2 bases and J lost 1 base. The CDR3 protein is CASSYPGTGENTGELFF. The CDR3 region has the DNA TGTGCCAGCAGTTACCCCGGGACAGGGGAGAACACCGGGGAGCTGTTTTTT.

The rearrangement uses TRBV5-5 and TRBJ2-3, with TRBD1 matching over 8 bases. The V and J ends lost 4 bases and 1 base, in that order; junction bases with no gene match: 5. This CDR3 comprises 15 residues. CDR1 is SGHKS, CDR2 YYEKEE, per germline (reference sequence). The CDR3 nucleotides read TGTGCCAGCAGCCCAGGGGGCACAGGCACAGATACGCAGTATTTT. Translating gives CASSPGGTGTDTQYF.

This clonotype was picked up a small number of times. The V and J genes are TRBV30 and TRBJ2-7; possible D gene TRBD2, 5 bases. The CDR3 consists of 13 residues. The ends were cut back, 0 bases at V and 6 bases at J, with 12 bases in the middle. Germline V gene lookup returns CDR1 GTSNPN and CDR2 SVGIG (reference sequence). The CDR3 loop reads CAWSVRGGAEQYF. CDR3 nucleotide sequence: TGTGCCTGGAGTGTACGCGGAGGTGCCGAGCAGTACTTC.